The rows below give T cell receptor beta chains drawn from one sample of a study of blood T cell repertoires in COVID-19. The table came from immunoSEQ multiplex PCR; TCRdb's copy has only in-frame clones and leaves some out. The sample includes roughly 130,000 clones, about 79% of them seen just once. Sequencing input: peripheral blood. Receptor source: a woman aged 50 to 60 with acute or convalescent COVID-19. Both conserved end residues are part of each CDR3. A D gene is named only where the DNA matches it firmly. A clone size is listed for some rows: how often the clone was seen (once, few, many), or a class if it is expanded.

clone size: .; J gene: TRBJ1-4; V gene: TRBV6-6; D gene: .; CDR3 DNA: TGTGCCAGCAGTCGACAAGTAGAAAATGAAAAACTGTTTTTT; CDR3 protein: CASSRQVENEKLFF
clone size: .; J gene: TRBJ1-3; V gene: TRBV12-5; D gene: .; CDR3 DNA: TGTGCTAGTGGCTCAACTTCCGGGACACTCCGCTCTGGAAACACCATATATTTT; CDR3 protein: CASGSTSGTLRSGNTIYF
clone size: once; J gene: TRBJ2-1; V gene: TRBV5-1; D gene: TRBD2; CDR3 DNA: TGCGCCAGCAGCATAGGACTAGCGGGGGGGATAAATGAGCAGTTCTTC; CDR3 protein: CASSIGLAGGINEQFF
clone size: .; J gene: TRBJ1-2; V gene: TRBV10-3; D gene: TRBD1; CDR3 DNA: TGTGCCACCGAACGACAGGGCGCCACTGGGGGCTACACCTTC; CDR3 protein: CATERQGATGGYTF
clone size: .; J gene: TRBJ2-2; V gene: TRBV6-4; D gene: TRBD2; CDR3 DNA: TGTGCCAGCTCAAGACTAGCGGGGCCCACCGGGGAGCTGTTTTTT; CDR3 protein: CASSRLAGPTGELFF
clone size: .; J gene: TRBJ2-1; V gene: TRBV6-4; D gene: .; CDR3 DNA: TGTGCCAGCAGTACGGGGACTGGACCCTACAATGAGCAGTTCTTC; CDR3 protein: CASSTGTGPYNEQFF
clone size: .; J gene: TRBJ1-1; V gene: TRBV12-3/TRBV12-4; D gene: TRBD1; CDR3 DNA: TGTGCCAGCACCACAGGGGGGGCGCATGAAGCTTTCTTT; CDR3 protein: CASTTGGAHEAFF
clone size: few; J gene: TRBJ1-1; V gene: TRBV19; D gene: .; CDR3 DNA: TGTGCCAGTCTGGCCAGGGGTGAAAACACTGAAGCTTTCTTT; CDR3 protein: CASLARGENTEAFF
clone size: .; J gene: TRBJ2-2; V gene: TRBV6-6; D gene: .; CDR3 DNA: TGTGCCAGCAGTTACTCATGGAGACTGAACACCGGGGAGCTGTTTTTT; CDR3 protein: CASSYSWRLNTGELFF
clone size: .; J gene: TRBJ2-5; V gene: TRBV24-1; D gene: .; CDR3 DNA: TGTGCCACCAGTGATTTAAACCAGATTTTTGAGAGGGCAAGGGAGACCCAGTACTTC; CDR3 protein: CATSDLNQIFERARETQYF
clone size: .; J gene: TRBJ1-1; V gene: TRBV19; D gene: TRBD1; CDR3 DNA: TGTGCCAGTAGTATAAAGCGTGGGACAGCCTACACTGAAGCTTTCTTT; CDR3 protein: CASSIKRGTAYTEAFF
clone size: .; J gene: TRBJ1-3; V gene: TRBV19; D gene: .; CDR3 DNA: TGTGCCAGTAGTATAGTAGGGACAACTGGAAACACCATATATTTT; CDR3 protein: CASSIVGTTGNTIYF
clone size: once; J gene: TRBJ1-4; V gene: TRBV2; D gene: TRBD1; CDR3 DNA: TGTGCCAGCAGGGCCAGACAGGGAACTAATGAAAAACTGTTTTTT; CDR3 protein: CASRARQGTNEKLFF
clone size: .; J gene: TRBJ1-2; V gene: TRBV30; D gene: .; CDR3 DNA: TGTGCCTGGAGTGTACGACAGAATTCGTATGGCTACACCTTC; CDR3 protein: CAWSVRQNSYGYTF
clone size: .; J gene: TRBJ1-1; V gene: TRBV15; D gene: .; CDR3 DNA: TGTGCCACCAGCAGAGTTAGTCCTATGAACACTGAAGCTTTCTTT; CDR3 protein: CATSRVSPMNTEAFF
clone size: .; J gene: TRBJ2-3; V gene: TRBV11-3; D gene: TRBD1; CDR3 DNA: TGTGCCAGCAGCTTAGTTGGACAGGGTACAGATACGCAGTATTTT; CDR3 protein: CASSLVGQGTDTQYF
clone size: .; J gene: TRBJ2-3; V gene: TRBV19; D gene: TRBD2; CDR3 DNA: TGTGCCAGTAGTTTAAGACTAGCGGGGGGCCCCATCATAGCAGATACGCAGTATTTT; CDR3 protein: CASSLRLAGGPIIADTQYF
clone size: once; J gene: TRBJ2-1; V gene: TRBV11-2; D gene: TRBD1; CDR3 DNA: TGTGCCAGCAGCTCTCGACAGGGGAGGAATGAGCAGTTCTTC; CDR3 protein: CASSSRQGRNEQFF
clone size: .; J gene: TRBJ1-2; V gene: TRBV7-3; D gene: TRBD1; CDR3 DNA: TGTGCCAGCAGCAGGGACAGGGATGGCTACACCTTC; CDR3 protein: CASSRDRDGYTF
clone size: .; J gene: TRBJ1-2; V gene: TRBV18; D gene: .; CDR3 DNA: TGTGCCAGCTCACCAACGGCGGAGGTGGACTATGGCTACACCTTC; CDR3 protein: CASSPTAEVDYGYTF
clone size: few; J gene: TRBJ1-2; V gene: TRBV9; D gene: .; CDR3 DNA: TGTGCCAGCAGCCCCACCTCGGACTCCTATGGCTACACCTTC; CDR3 protein: CASSPTSDSYGYTF
clone size: .; J gene: TRBJ2-5; V gene: TRBV4-2; D gene: .; CDR3 DNA: TGTGCCAGCAGCCAAGATTCCCAGGGCCGGGTCAGGGCCCAGTACTTC; CDR3 protein: CASSQDSQGRVRAQYF
clone size: .; J gene: TRBJ1-1; V gene: TRBV11-2; D gene: .; CDR3 DNA: TGTGCCAGCAGCTTCCGACAGGTGGGTCGTGTTGAAGCTTTCTTT; CDR3 protein: CASSFRQVGRVEAFF
clone size: few; J gene: TRBJ1-1; V gene: TRBV9; D gene: .; CDR3 DNA: TGTGCCAGCAGCGTAGCTCCGGGAAACACTGAAGCTTTCTTT; CDR3 protein: CASSVAPGNTEAFF
clone size: many; J gene: TRBJ2-7; V gene: TRBV14; D gene: .; CDR3 DNA: TGTGCCAGCAGCCAAAATAGCCGCTCCTCCTACGAGCAGTACTTC; CDR3 protein: CASSQNSRSSYEQYF
clone size: .; J gene: TRBJ2-3; V gene: TRBV5-6; D gene: TRBD2; CDR3 DNA: TGTGCCAGCAGCGCTCGGGGGGGCTCCACAGATACGCAGTATTTT; CDR3 protein: CASSARGGSTDTQYF
clone size: .; J gene: TRBJ2-2; V gene: TRBV24-1; D gene: .; CDR3 DNA: TGTGCCACCAGTGAAGGGGGCACCGGGGAGCTGTTTTTT; CDR3 protein: CATSEGGTGELFF
clone size: .; J gene: TRBJ2-2; V gene: TRBV14; D gene: TRBD1; CDR3 DNA: TGTGCCAGCAGCAAAATGACAGGGTCGGGCGCCGGGGAGCTGTTTTTT; CDR3 protein: CASSKMTGSGAGELFF
clone size: .; J gene: TRBJ2-7; V gene: TRBV3-1/TRBV3-2; D gene: TRBD2; CDR3 DNA: TGTGCCAGCAGCCAAGGGGGACTAGCCGTCCGAGAGGAGCAGTACTTC; CDR3 protein: CASSQGGLAVREEQYF
clone size: .; J gene: TRBJ2-3; V gene: TRBV27; D gene: TRBD2; CDR3 DNA: TGTGCCACCGGACTAGCGGGGCACACAGATACGCAGTATTTT; CDR3 protein: CATGLAGHTDTQYF
clone size: .; J gene: TRBJ1-4; V gene: TRBV13; D gene: .; CDR3 DNA: TGTGCCAGCAGCTTAGCCCGGAGGGAACTGTTTTTT; CDR3 protein: CASSLARRELFF
clone size: .; J gene: TRBJ1-5; V gene: TRBV19; D gene: TRBD1; CDR3 DNA: TGTGCCAGTAGTATTGGGGGACAGAATCAGCCCCAGCATTTT; CDR3 protein: CASSIGGQNQPQHF
clone size: .; J gene: TRBJ2-3; V gene: TRBV7-3; D gene: .; CDR3 DNA: TGTGCCAGCAGCCGGTCGCCCTCAGATACGCAGTATTTT; CDR3 protein: CASSRSPSDTQYF